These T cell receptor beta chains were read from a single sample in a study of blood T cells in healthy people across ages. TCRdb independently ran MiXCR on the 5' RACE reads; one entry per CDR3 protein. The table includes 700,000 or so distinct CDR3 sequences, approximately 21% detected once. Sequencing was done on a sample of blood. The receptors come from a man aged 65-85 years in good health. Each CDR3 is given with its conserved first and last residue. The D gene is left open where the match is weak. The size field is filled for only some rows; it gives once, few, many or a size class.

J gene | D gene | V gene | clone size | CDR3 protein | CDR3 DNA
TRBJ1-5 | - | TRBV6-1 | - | CASSSTRESNQPQHF | TGTGCCAGCAGTTCCACCCGGGAAAGCAATCAGCCCCAGCATTTT
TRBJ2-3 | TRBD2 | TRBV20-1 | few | CSGRAGGGPELDTQYF | TGCAGTGGAAGGGCCGGGGGGGGCCCCGAGTTGGATACGCAGTATTTT
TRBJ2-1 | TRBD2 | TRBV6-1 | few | CASRPSPLAGVRNEQFF | TGTGCCAGCAGGCCAAGCCCTCTAGCGGGAGTTCGGAATGAGCAGTTCTTC
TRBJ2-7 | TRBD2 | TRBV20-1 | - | CSAIRGVSYEQYF | TGCAGTGCTATACGGGGGGTCTCCTACGAGCAGTACTTC
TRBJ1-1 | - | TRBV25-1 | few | CASSEVSISGRITEAFF | TGTGCCAGCAGTGAAGTTTCAATCTCAGGTAGAATCACTGAAGCTTTCTTT
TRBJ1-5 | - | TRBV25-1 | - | CASSGLGGGSNQPQHF | TGTGCCAGCAGTGGCTTGGGAGGGGGGAGCAATCAGCCCCAGCATTTT
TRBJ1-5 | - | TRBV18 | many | CASSPGGGQPQHF | TGTGCCAGCTCACCGGGGGGAGGTCAGCCCCAGCATTTT
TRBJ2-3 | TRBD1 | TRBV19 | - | CATAGQGTSSTDTQYF | TGTGCCACCGCGGGACAGGGGACCTCTAGCACAGATACGCAGTATTTT
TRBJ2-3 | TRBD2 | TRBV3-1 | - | CASGSSGGHTDTQYF | TGTGCCAGCGGCTCTAGCGGGGGACACACAGATACGCAGTATTTT
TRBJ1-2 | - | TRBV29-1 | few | CSVEDSLILRHGGYTF | TGCAGCGTTGAAGACTCACTCATTCTCCGGCATGGCGGCTACACCTTC
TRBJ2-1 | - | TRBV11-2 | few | CASSFLVVISGEQFF | TGTGCCAGCAGCTTTTTAGTGGTCATTAGCGGTGAGCAGTTCTTC
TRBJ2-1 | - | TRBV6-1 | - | CASTFGHNEQFF | TGTGCCAGCACCTTCGGGCACAATGAGCAGTTCTTC